Here is one TCR beta chain with its context. This record comes from a study of blood T cell repertoires in COVID-19. Study information: There were acute and convalescent COVID-19 samples, and they came from the United States, Italy and Spain. Sources were T cells, B-cell-depleted T cells, or PBMCs; the material itself was cDNA or gDNA.

The table came from immunoSEQ multiplex PCR; TCRdb's copy has only in-frame clones and leaves some out. The sample carries some 200,000 clones, 94% recorded once. The CDR3 consists of 15 residues. Germline V gene sequence: CDR1 ENHRY, CDR2 SYGVKD. V was pared by 10 bases and J by 0 bases, with 13 bases between. This clonotype was sampled from a man aged 25-45 years with COVID-19, enrolled during active disease. Sequenced: peripheral blood. The chain recombines TRBV10-3 with TRBJ1-6, with a possible D match to TRBD1 (5 bases). DNA for the CDR3: TGTGCCACTACGGGGGGGAGCTCCTATAATTCACCCCTCCACTTT. It encodes CATTGGSSYNSPLHF.